This paragraph covers one T cell receptor (beta chain) sequence. The sample is drawn from a study of T cell responses to AZD1222 COVID-19 vaccine. V shed 3 bases and J shed 10 bases, with 12 bases lying between them. This CDR3 has 12 amino acids. CDR1 is LGHNA, CDR2 YSLEER, per germline. The data were produced by immunoSEQ multiplex PCR, yet TCRdb's version contains in-frame clones alone and is incomplete. The sample contains 150,000 to 200,000 clones, about 90% of which appear only once. The sample was peripheral blood, taken 28 days after the second AZD1222 dose. This clonotype was sampled from an adult who received the AZD1222 COVID-19 vaccine. The chain carries TRBV4-3 and TRBJ1-2; D possibly corresponds to TRBD1 (5 bases). The CDR3 DNA reads as TGCGCCAGCAGCCACGGAGGGGATTTCTACACCTTC. This gives the protein CASSHGGDFYTF.